The present entry profiles one T cell receptor beta chain with its context. This CDR3 contains 15 residues. With 5 bases removed from V and 1 base from J, the gap between germline ends came to 12 bases. Germline V lookup: CDR1 SGHTA, CDR2 FQGNSA. The time point: baseline pretreatment blood. Described treatment: 15 Gy SBRT to primary tumor, nephrectomy 4 weeks later. Radiation-treated patients gave blood at baseline, week 2 and week 4. The entry originates in a study of radiation and T cells in renal cell carcinoma. The assay was immunoSEQ multiplex PCR, and TCRdb's table has in-frame clones only and misses some. Among 85,000 to 100,000 clones listed, approximately 86% were seen once.

The sequence was collected from a man in his fifties or sixties with renal cell carcinoma. This chain links TRBV7-2 with TRBJ1-5; TRBD1 might be the D (6 bases). The sample was blood, taken from a patient whose treatment included radiotherapy and nephrectomy. The DNA of the CDR3 is TGTGCCAGCAGCCCCGGGGGGGCCAGCAATCAGCCCCAGCATTTT. It specifies CASSPGGASNQPQHF.